This is a list of T cell receptor beta chains from one sample in a study of T cell repertoires in cytomegalovirus infection. These receptors lack a known antigen. TCRdb re-derived calls from the reads in MiXCR, one entry per CDR3 protein. The sample records hundreds of thousands of distinct CDR3 sequences, about two fifths being singletons. The sequencing used cultured PBMCs, collected from culture after CMV antigen stimulation. The receptors stem from a human donor in good health (CMV status not recorded). Some clones in this sample may be carry-over from other donors' samples. CDR3s include the opening cysteine and the closing phenylalanine or tryptophan. Fields, in order: V gene, clone size, J gene, D gene, CDR3 protein, CDR3 DNA. A D gene is named only where the DNA matches it firmly. Clone sizes are given selectively: once, few, many, or a class where the clone is expanded.

V gene: TRBV28
clone size: NA
J gene: TRBJ1-3
D gene: NA
CDR3 protein: CASRPTGGLWSIYF
CDR3 DNA: TGTGCCAGCAGACCCACGGGGGGACTTTGGTCCATATATTTT

V gene: TRBV3-1
clone size: NA
J gene: TRBJ2-5
D gene: NA
CDR3 protein: CASSQVFPIIKEEETQYF
CDR3 DNA: TGTGCCAGCAGCCAAGTCTTTCCCATCATTAAGGAGGAAGAGACCCAGTACTTC

V gene: TRBV28
clone size: NA
J gene: TRBJ1-5
D gene: NA
CDR3 protein: CASRGPLGLYGNQPQHF
CDR3 DNA: TGTGCCAGCAGAGGTCCCTTGGGCCTATATGGCAATCAGCCCCAGCATTTT

V gene: TRBV7-9
clone size: NA
J gene: TRBJ2-3
D gene: TRBD2
CDR3 protein: CASTPGVAGFTDTQYF
CDR3 DNA: TGTGCCAGCACCCCAGGTGTAGCGGGGTTCACAGATACGCAGTATTTT

V gene: TRBV20-1
clone size: NA
J gene: TRBJ1-6
D gene: NA
CDR3 protein: CSARNAGDNSPLHF
CDR3 DNA: TGCAGTGCTAGGAACGCAGGGGATAATTCACCCCTCCACTTT

V gene: TRBV6-1
clone size: few
J gene: TRBJ1-6
D gene: NA
CDR3 protein: CASSRTTGIYNSPLHF
CDR3 DNA: TGTGCCAGCAGCCGTACTACAGGAATATATAATTCACCCCTCCACTTT

V gene: TRBV7-9
clone size: NA
J gene: TRBJ1-6
D gene: TRBD1
CDR3 protein: CASSLVAGGQGHSPLHF
CDR3 DNA: TGTGCCAGCAGCTTAGTTGCTGGGGGACAGGGCCATTCACCCCTCCACTTT

V gene: TRBV5-4
clone size: NA
J gene: TRBJ2-5
D gene: TRBD2
CDR3 protein: CASSFAAGEETQYF
CDR3 DNA: TGTGCCAGCAGCTTTGCAGCGGGGGAAGAGACCCAGTACTTC

V gene: TRBV20-1
clone size: NA
J gene: TRBJ1-4
D gene: TRBD1
CDR3 protein: CSAEDRGNEKLFF
CDR3 DNA: TGCAGTGCCGAGGACAGGGGTAATGAAAAACTGTTTTTT

V gene: TRBV12-3/TRBV12-4
clone size: NA
J gene: TRBJ2-3
D gene: NA
CDR3 protein: CASSPTGGPAAPDTQYF
CDR3 DNA: TGTGCCAGCAGCCCCACCGGGGGGCCCGCAGCCCCAGATACGCAGTATTTT

V gene: TRBV11-2
clone size: few
J gene: TRBJ1-1
D gene: NA
CDR3 protein: CASSAPGGLNTEAFF
CDR3 DNA: TGTGCCAGCAGCGCCCCAGGAGGATTGAACACTGAAGCTTTCTTT

V gene: TRBV7-2
clone size: few
J gene: TRBJ1-4
D gene: NA
CDR3 protein: CASSLTNEKLFF
CDR3 DNA: TGTGCCAGCAGCTTAACTAATGAAAAACTGTTTTTT

V gene: TRBV14
clone size: NA
J gene: TRBJ2-7
D gene: NA
CDR3 protein: CASSQDLISFDEQYF
CDR3 DNA: TGTGCCAGCAGCCAAGATCTTATTAGTTTCGACGAGCAGTACTTC

V gene: TRBV5-4
clone size: NA
J gene: TRBJ2-3
D gene: NA
CDR3 protein: CASSLEFQSTDTQYF
CDR3 DNA: TGTGCCAGCAGCTTGGAGTTTCAGAGCACAGATACGCAGTATTTT

V gene: TRBV12-3/TRBV12-4
clone size: NA
J gene: TRBJ1-1
D gene: TRBD1
CDR3 protein: CASRSTGQTEAFF
CDR3 DNA: TGTGCCAGCAGGTCGACAGGGCAAACTGAAGCTTTCTTT

V gene: TRBV6-1
clone size: NA
J gene: TRBJ2-1
D gene: TRBD2
CDR3 protein: CASSIQREGDNEQFF
CDR3 DNA: TGTGCCAGCAGCATTCAGCGGGAGGGGGACAATGAGCAGTTCTTC

V gene: TRBV27
clone size: NA
J gene: TRBJ1-6
D gene: NA
CDR3 protein: CASSRARTSSSSPLHF
CDR3 DNA: TGTGCCAGCAGTCGCGCCCGGACATCTAGTAGTTCACCCCTCCACTTT

V gene: TRBV7-6
clone size: few
J gene: TRBJ2-5
D gene: NA
CDR3 protein: CASSLLGGSVQETQYF
CDR3 DNA: TGTGCCAGCAGCTTATTAGGGGGGTCGGTCCAAGAGACCCAGTACTTC

V gene: TRBV7-8
clone size: NA
J gene: TRBJ2-5
D gene: TRBD1
CDR3 protein: CASSLALHPGDRGETQYF
CDR3 DNA: TGTGCCAGCAGCTTAGCGCTGCATCCCGGGGACAGGGGCGAGACCCAGTACTTC

V gene: TRBV7-2
clone size: NA
J gene: TRBJ2-3
D gene: TRBD2
CDR3 protein: CASSSLSQRGATDTQYF
CDR3 DNA: TGTGCCAGCAGCTCCTTGAGCCAGCGGGGGGCCACAGATACGCAGTATTTT

V gene: TRBV20-1
clone size: NA
J gene: TRBJ2-4
D gene: NA
CDR3 protein: CSAGRTGKLAKNIQYF
CDR3 DNA: TGCAGTGCTGGCCGTACAGGGAAACTAGCCAAAAACATTCAGTACTTC

V gene: TRBV7-8
clone size: NA
J gene: TRBJ2-1
D gene: NA
CDR3 protein: CASSPGKGYNEQFF
CDR3 DNA: TGTGCCAGCAGCCCGGGAAAAGGGTACAATGAGCAGTTCTTC

V gene: TRBV30
clone size: NA
J gene: TRBJ2-1
D gene: TRBD2
CDR3 protein: CAWSVGSSGTYNEQFF
CDR3 DNA: TGTGCCTGGAGTGTAGGTAGTAGCGGGACCTACAATGAGCAGTTCTTC

V gene: TRBV7-6
clone size: few
J gene: TRBJ2-5
D gene: NA
CDR3 protein: CASSLLGAGETQYF
CDR3 DNA: TGTGCCAGCAGCTTATTGGGGGCCGGAGAGACCCAGTACTTC

V gene: TRBV7-2
clone size: NA
J gene: TRBJ1-6
D gene: NA
CDR3 protein: CASSTRRDSPLHF
CDR3 DNA: TGTGCCAGCAGCACCCGGCGGGATTCACCCCTCCACTTT

V gene: TRBV12-3/TRBV12-4
clone size: few
J gene: TRBJ1-6
D gene: NA
CDR3 protein: CASSLGVSPLHF
CDR3 DNA: TGTGCCAGCAGTTTGGGGGTCTCACCCCTCCACTTT

V gene: TRBV28
clone size: NA
J gene: TRBJ1-4
D gene: NA
CDR3 protein: CASSLGISTNEKLFF
CDR3 DNA: TGTGCCAGCAGTTTGGGCATTTCAACTAATGAAAAACTGTTTTTT

V gene: TRBV6-1
clone size: few
J gene: TRBJ2-5
D gene: NA
CDR3 protein: CASNKQLRHGETQYF
CDR3 DNA: TGTGCCAGCAATAAGCAGCTCCGGCATGGAGAGACCCAGTACTTC

V gene: TRBV12-3/TRBV12-4
clone size: NA
J gene: TRBJ1-2
D gene: NA
CDR3 protein: CASSARGIGLYGYTF
CDR3 DNA: TGTGCCAGCAGTGCGCGGGGGATAGGGTTGTATGGCTACACCTTC

V gene: TRBV7-8
clone size: many
J gene: TRBJ2-5
D gene: TRBD2
CDR3 protein: CASSPHPSGRETQYF
CDR3 DNA: TGTGCCAGCAGCCCACATCCTAGCGGGAGAGAGACCCAGTACTTC

V gene: TRBV7-6
clone size: NA
J gene: TRBJ2-1
D gene: NA
CDR3 protein: CASSLFSGLRDNEQFF
CDR3 DNA: TGTGCCAGCAGCTTATTTTCCGGCCTAAGGGACAATGAGCAGTTCTTC

V gene: TRBV20-1
clone size: NA
J gene: TRBJ1-2
D gene: TRBD1
CDR3 protein: CSARSRDRGNYGYTF
CDR3 DNA: TGCAGTGCTAGGTCCCGGGACAGGGGGAACTATGGCTACACCTTC

V gene: TRBV7-2
clone size: NA
J gene: TRBJ2-1
D gene: NA
CDR3 protein: CASRPPGTSNEQFF
CDR3 DNA: TGTGCCAGCAGACCCCCTGGGACTTCAAATGAGCAGTTCTTC

V gene: TRBV23-1
clone size: NA
J gene: TRBJ2-7
D gene: NA
CDR3 protein: CASSQSRITGEAYEQYF
CDR3 DNA: TGCGCCAGCAGTCAATCGCGGATTACGGGAGAAGCCTACGAGCAGTACTTC

V gene: TRBV7-2
clone size: few
J gene: TRBJ2-5
D gene: TRBD2
CDR3 protein: CASSRTSGSQETQYF
CDR3 DNA: TGTGCCAGCAGCCGGACTAGCGGGAGCCAAGAGACCCAGTACTTC

V gene: TRBV19
clone size: NA
J gene: TRBJ2-2
D gene: TRBD2
CDR3 protein: CASSLKGLAGGHTGELFF
CDR3 DNA: TGTGCCAGTAGTCTCAAGGGACTAGCGGGAGGTCACACCGGGGAGCTGTTTTTT

V gene: TRBV11-2
clone size: NA
J gene: TRBJ1-5
D gene: NA
CDR3 protein: CASSTGPYQPQHF
CDR3 DNA: TGTGCCAGCAGTACAGGACCCTATCAGCCCCAGCATTTT

V gene: TRBV7-2
clone size: many
J gene: TRBJ2-7
D gene: NA
CDR3 protein: CASSQDGTGALSSYEQYF
CDR3 DNA: TGTGCCAGCAGCCAAGACGGGACGGGGGCCCTTAGCTCCTACGAGCAGTACTTC

V gene: TRBV6-2/TRBV6-3
clone size: NA
J gene: TRBJ2-7
D gene: TRBD1
CDR3 protein: CASSSQDRGVYEQYF
CDR3 DNA: TGTGCCAGCAGTTCGCAGGACAGGGGTGTATACGAGCAGTACTTC

V gene: TRBV5-4
clone size: NA
J gene: TRBJ1-4
D gene: TRBD1
CDR3 protein: CASSAGTGGNEKLFF
CDR3 DNA: TGTGCCAGCAGCGCCGGGACAGGGGGGAATGAAAAACTGTTTTTT